A selection of T cell receptor beta chains follows, all from one sample in a study of blood T cell repertoires in COVID-19. The repertoire was sequenced with immunoSEQ multiplex PCR; TCRdb's copy has only in-frame clones and lacks some. The sample lists 130,000 to 150,000 clones; around 80% were seen once. Input material: peripheral blood. These receptors were collected from a man between 60 and 75 years old with active or convalescent COVID-19. Both conserved end residues are part of each CDR3. The D gene is left open where the match is weak. Expanded clones get a size class; other rows say once, few or many, or leave the size out.

d_call clone_size j_call v_call cdr3_aa cdr3_nt
. . TRBJ1-5 TRBV18 CASSPKQSNQPQHF TGTGCCAGCTCACCAAAACAGAGCAATCAGCCCCAGCATTTT
TRBD1 . TRBJ2-2 TRBV2 CASSWDRENTGELFF TGTGCCAGCAGTTGGGACAGGGAAAACACCGGGGAGCTGTTTTTT
. once TRBJ1-2 TRBV7-2 CASSLDPGRKSLYGYTF TGTGCCAGCAGCTTAGACCCAGGAAGAAAATCACTCTATGGCTACACCTTC
. . TRBJ1-2 TRBV2 CASKAVRSQHNYGYTF TGTGCCAGCAAGGCGGTGAGAAGTCAACATAACTATGGCTACACCTTC
. few TRBJ1-5 TRBV3-1/TRBV3-2 CASSQGTAAQPQHF TGTGCCAGCAGCCAAGGTACGGCGGCTCAGCCCCAGCATTTT
. . TRBJ2-1 TRBV4-3 CASSQDFGVSSYNEQFF TGCGCCAGCAGCCAAGATTTCGGGGTCAGCTCCTACAATGAGCAGTTCTTC
TRBD2 . TRBJ2-1 TRBV6-5 CASSYSLAGGEQFF TGTGCCAGCAGTTACTCACTAGCGGGGGGAGAGCAGTTCTTC
. . TRBJ1-1 TRBV25-1 CASSAGSFTEAFF TGTGCCAGCAGTGCCGGGTCTTTCACTGAAGCTTTCTTT
TRBD1 . TRBJ1-2 TRBV2 CASSEEASGGSYGYTF TGTGCCAGCAGTGAAGAGGCCTCAGGGGGAAGCTATGGCTACACCTTC
. . TRBJ1-1 TRBV7-2 CASSQQVLNTEAFF TGTGCCAGCAGCCAACAGGTTTTAAACACTGAAGCTTTCTTT
TRBD1 . TRBJ1-2 TRBV29-1 CSVERDRGSLGYTF TGCAGCGTTGAAAGGGACAGGGGGTCGCTTGGCTACACCTTC
. . TRBJ1-1 TRBV5-5 CASSPLRGVGTEAFF TGTGCCAGCAGTCCACTGCGGGGGGTTGGGACTGAAGCTTTCTTT
. . TRBJ1-2 TRBV28 CASSGRPSYGYTF TGTGCCAGCAGCGGCAGGCCGTCCTATGGCTACACCTTC